This TCR beta chain was profiled in a study of T-cell reconstitution after alpha-beta-depleted transplantation in children. With V trimmed by 1 base and J by 4 bases, 4 bases remained unmatched. The CDR3 is made up of 15 amino acids. Germline CDR1 and CDR2: SGHTA and FQGNSA. Study outcomes and limitations: By about two months after transplant, alpha-beta T cells reportedly arose from several hundred graft clones that had expanded. There were some patients whose high TCRbeta diversity at day 60 came from surviving recipient T cells and thymic progenitors.

This clonotype was found a few times. The antigen remains unidentified. TCRbeta library construction was performed incorporating unique molecular identifiers. TCRdb re-derived calls from the PCR reads in MiXCR, one entry per CDR3 protein. In the table there are about 510,000 distinct CDR3 sequences, more than 9.5% of which are singletons. The chain employs TRBV7-2 and TRBJ2-5; 9 positions agree with TRBD1. Material: PBMCs, mostly from graft donor cells, obtained 180 days after TCRalphabeta/CD19-depleted stem cell transplant. This clonotype was obtained from a female patient aged 2-9 years who had a stem cell transplant for aplastic anemia, so the T cells may come from the graft donor. The CDR3 region is CASSLGQGGRETQYF. CDR3 sequence (DNA): TGTGCCAGCAGCTTAGGACAGGGGGGACGAGAGACCCAGTACTTC.